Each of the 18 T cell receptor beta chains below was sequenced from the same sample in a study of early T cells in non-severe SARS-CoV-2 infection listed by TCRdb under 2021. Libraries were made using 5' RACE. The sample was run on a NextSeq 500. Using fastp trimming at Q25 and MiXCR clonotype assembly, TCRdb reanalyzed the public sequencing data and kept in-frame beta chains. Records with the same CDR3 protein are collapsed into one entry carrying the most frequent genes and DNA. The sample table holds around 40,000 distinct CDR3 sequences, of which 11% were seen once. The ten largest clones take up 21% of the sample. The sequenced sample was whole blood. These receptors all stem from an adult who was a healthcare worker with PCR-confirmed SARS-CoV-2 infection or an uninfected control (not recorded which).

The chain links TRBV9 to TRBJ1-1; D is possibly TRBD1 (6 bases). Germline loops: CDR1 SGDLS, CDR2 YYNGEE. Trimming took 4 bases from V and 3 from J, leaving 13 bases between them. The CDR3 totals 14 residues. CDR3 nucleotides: TGTGCCAGCAGCCCCAGGGGTGTTGACACTGAAGCTTTCTTT. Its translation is CASSPRGVDTEAFF.

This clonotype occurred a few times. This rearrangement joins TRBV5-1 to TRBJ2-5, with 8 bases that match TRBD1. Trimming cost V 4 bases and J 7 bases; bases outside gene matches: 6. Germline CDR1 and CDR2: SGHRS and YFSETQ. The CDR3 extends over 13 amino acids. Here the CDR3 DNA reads TGCGCCAGCAGCACGGGACAGGCGGGGACCCAGTACTTC. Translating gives CASSTGQAGTQYF.

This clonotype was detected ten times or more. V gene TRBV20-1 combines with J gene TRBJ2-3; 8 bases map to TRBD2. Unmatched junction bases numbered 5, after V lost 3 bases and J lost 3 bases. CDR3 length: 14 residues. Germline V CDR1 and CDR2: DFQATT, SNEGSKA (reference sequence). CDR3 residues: CSASGSGRTDTQYF. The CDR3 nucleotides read TGCAGTGCTAGCGGCAGCGGGAGAACAGATACGCAGTATTTT.

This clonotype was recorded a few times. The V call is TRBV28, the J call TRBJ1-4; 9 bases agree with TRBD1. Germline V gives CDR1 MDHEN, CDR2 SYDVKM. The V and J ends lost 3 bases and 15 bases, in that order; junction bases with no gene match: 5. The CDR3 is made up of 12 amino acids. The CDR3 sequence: CASSFGQGFLFF. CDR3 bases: TGTGCCAGCAGTTTTGGACAGGGGTTTTTGTTTTTT.

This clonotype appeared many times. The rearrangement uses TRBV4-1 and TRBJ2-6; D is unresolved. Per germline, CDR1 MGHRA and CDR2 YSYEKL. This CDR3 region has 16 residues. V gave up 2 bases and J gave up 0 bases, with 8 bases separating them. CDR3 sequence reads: CASSQRHLSGANVLTF. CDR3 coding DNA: TGCGCCAGCAGCCAAAGACATCTCTCTGGGGCCAACGTCCTGACTTTC.

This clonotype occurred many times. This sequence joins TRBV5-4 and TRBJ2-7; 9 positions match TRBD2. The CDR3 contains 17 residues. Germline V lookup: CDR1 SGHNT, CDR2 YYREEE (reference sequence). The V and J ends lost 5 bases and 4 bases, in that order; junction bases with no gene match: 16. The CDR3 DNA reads TGTGCCAGCAGGAACCTCGGGGGAAGCGGGAGGCGGTACGAGCAGTACTTC. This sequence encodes CASRNLGGSGRRYEQYF.

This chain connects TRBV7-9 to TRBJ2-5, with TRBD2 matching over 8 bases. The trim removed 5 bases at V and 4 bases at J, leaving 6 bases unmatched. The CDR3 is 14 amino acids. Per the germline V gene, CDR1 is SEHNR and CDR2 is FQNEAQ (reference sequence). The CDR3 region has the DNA TGTGCCAGCAGCCCTAACGCGGGGGGAGAGACCCAGTACTTC. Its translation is CASSPNAGGETQYF.

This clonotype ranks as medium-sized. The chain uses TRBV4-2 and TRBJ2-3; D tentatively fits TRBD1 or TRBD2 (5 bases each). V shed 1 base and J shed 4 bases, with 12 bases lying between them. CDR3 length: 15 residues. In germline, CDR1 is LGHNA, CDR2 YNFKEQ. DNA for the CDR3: TGTGCCAGCAGCCAAGGGGGACCCGGGTCAGATACGCAGTATTTT. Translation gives CASSQGGPGSDTQYF.

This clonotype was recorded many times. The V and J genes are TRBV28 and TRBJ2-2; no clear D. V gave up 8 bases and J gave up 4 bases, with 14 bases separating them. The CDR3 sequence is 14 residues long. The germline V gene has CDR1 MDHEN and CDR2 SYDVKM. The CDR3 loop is CASRMMRSTGELFF. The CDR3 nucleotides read TGTGCCAGCCGGATGATGAGGAGCACCGGGGAGCTGTTTTTT.

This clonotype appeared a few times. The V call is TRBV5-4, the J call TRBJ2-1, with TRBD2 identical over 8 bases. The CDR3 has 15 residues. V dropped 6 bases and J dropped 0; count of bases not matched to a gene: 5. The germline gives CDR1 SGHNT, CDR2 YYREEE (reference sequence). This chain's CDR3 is CASNIAGSSYNEQFF. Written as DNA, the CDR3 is TGTGCCAGCAACATAGCGGGGAGCTCCTACAATGAGCAGTTCTTC.

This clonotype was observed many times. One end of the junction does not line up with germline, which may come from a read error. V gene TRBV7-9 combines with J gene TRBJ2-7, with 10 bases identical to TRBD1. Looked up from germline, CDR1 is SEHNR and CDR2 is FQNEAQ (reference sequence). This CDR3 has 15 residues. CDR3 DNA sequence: TGTGCCACCAGCAGTCCGGGACAGGGGATCAACGAGCAGTACTTC. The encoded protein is CATSSPGQGINEQYF.

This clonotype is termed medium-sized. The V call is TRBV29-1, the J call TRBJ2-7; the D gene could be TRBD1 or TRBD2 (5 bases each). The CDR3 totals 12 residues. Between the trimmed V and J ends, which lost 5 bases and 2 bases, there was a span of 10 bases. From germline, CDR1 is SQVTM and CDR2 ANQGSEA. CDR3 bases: TGCAGCGTTAGGGACGGAACCTACGAGCAGTACTTC. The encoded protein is CSVRDGTYEQYF.

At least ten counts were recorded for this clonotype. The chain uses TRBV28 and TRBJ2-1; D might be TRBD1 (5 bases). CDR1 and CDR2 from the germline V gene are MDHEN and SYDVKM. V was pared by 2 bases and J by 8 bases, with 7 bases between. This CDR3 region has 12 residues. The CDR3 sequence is CASSLQQDEQFF. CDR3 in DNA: TGTGCCAGCAGTTTACAACAGGATGAGCAGTTCTTC.

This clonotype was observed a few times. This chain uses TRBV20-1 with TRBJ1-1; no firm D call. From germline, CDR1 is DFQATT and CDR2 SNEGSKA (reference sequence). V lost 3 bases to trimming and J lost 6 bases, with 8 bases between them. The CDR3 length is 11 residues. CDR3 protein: CSARGHAEAFF. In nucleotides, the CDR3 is TGCAGTGCTAGGGGTCACGCTGAAGCTTTCTTT.

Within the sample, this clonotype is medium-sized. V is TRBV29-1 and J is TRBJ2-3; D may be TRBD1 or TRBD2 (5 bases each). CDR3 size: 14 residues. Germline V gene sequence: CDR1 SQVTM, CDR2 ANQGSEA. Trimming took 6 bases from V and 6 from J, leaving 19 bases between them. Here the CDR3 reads CSVAFGTNGDTQYF. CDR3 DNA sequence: TGCAGCGTGGCCTTTGGGACGAATGGCGATACGCAGTATTTT.

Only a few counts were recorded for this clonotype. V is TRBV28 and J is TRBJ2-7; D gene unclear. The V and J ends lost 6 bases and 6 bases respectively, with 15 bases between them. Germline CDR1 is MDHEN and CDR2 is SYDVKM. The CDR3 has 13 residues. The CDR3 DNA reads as TGTGCCAGCAGCCCTCCCCCAGCGTTCGAGCAGTACTTC. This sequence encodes CASSPPPAFEQYF.

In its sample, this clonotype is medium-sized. CDR3 coding DNA: TGTGCCAGCAGTCCAGGGGGTTATACTGAAGCTTTCTTT. It is translated as CASSPGGYTEAFF. V gene TRBV12-3 or TRBV12-4 combines with J gene TRBJ1-1, with 7 bases fitting TRBD1. Trimming removed 5 bases from V and 5 bases from J; junction bases left unmatched: 5. This CDR3 is built from 13 residues.

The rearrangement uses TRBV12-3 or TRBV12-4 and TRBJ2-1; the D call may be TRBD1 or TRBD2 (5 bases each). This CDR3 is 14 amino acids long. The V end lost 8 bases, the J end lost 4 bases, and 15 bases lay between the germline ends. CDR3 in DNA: TGTGCCAGCTCGGACCCCGGGGCGTACAATGAGCAGTTCTTC. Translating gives CASSDPGAYNEQFF.